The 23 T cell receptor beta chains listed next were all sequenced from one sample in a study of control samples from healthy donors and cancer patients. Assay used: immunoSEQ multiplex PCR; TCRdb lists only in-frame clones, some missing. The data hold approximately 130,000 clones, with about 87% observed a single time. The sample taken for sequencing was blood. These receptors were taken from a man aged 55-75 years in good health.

The CDR3 loop reads CASSTGTANYEQYF. Here the CDR3 DNA reads TGTGCCAGCTCAACCGGGACAGCTAACTACGAGCAGTACTTC. The rearrangement links TRBV18 to TRBJ2-7, with TRBD1 matching 7 bases. In germline, CDR1 is KGHSH, CDR2 LQKENI. CDR3 length: 14 residues. The junction had 7 bases not matched to a gene; V was cut back by 5 bases and J by 3 bases.

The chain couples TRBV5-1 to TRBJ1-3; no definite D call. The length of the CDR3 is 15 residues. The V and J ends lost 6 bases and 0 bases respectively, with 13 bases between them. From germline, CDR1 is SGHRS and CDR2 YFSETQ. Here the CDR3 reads CASTAGVDSGNTIYF. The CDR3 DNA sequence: TGCGCCAGCACCGCTGGGGTGGACTCTGGAAACACCATATATTTT.

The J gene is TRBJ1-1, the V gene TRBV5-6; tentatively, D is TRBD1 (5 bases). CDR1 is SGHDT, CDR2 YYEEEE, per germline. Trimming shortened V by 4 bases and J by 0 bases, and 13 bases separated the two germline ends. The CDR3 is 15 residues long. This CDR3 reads CASSAAGTLNTEAFF. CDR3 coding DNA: TGTGCCAGCAGCGCAGCGGGGACTCTGAACACTGAAGCTTTCTTT.

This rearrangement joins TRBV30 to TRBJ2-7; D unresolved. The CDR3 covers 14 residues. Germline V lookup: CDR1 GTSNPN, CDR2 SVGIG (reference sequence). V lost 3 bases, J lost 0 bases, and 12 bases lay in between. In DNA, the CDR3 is TGTGCCTGGAGCGTTCCGATTACCTCCTACGAGCAGTACTTC. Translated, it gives CAWSVPITSYEQYF.

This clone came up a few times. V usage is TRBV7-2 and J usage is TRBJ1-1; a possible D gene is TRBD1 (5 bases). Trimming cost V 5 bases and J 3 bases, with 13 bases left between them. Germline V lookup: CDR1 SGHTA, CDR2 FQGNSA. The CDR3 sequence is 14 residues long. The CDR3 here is CASSAAGTYTEAFF. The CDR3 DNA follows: TGTGCCAGCAGCGCAGCCGGGACGTACACTGAAGCTTTCTTT.

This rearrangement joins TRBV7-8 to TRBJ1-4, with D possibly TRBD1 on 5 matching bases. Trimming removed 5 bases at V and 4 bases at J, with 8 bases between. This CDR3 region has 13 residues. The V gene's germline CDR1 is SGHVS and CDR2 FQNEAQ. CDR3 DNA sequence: TGTGCCAGCAGCCGGGGCCTTAATGAAAAACTGTTTTTT. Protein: CASSRGLNEKLFF.

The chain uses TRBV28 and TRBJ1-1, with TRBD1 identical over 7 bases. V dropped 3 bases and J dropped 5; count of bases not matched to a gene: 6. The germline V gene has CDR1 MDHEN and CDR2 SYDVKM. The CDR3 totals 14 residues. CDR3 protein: CASSLAGGRTEAFF. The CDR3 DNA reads TGTGCCAGCAGTTTGGCAGGGGGTCGGACTGAAGCTTTCTTT.

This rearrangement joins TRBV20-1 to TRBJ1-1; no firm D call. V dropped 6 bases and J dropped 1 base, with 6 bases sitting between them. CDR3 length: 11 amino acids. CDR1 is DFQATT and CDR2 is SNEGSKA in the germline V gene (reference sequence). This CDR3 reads CSARQNTEAFF. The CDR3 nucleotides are TGCAGTGCGCGACAGAACACTGAAGCTTTCTTT.

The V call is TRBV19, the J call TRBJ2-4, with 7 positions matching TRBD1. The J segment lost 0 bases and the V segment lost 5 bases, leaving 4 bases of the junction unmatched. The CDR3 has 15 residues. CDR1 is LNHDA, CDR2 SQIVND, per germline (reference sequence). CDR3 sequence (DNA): TGTGCCAGTAGTCTGCGACAGGGAGCCAAAAACATTCAGTACTTC. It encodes CASSLRQGAKNIQYF.

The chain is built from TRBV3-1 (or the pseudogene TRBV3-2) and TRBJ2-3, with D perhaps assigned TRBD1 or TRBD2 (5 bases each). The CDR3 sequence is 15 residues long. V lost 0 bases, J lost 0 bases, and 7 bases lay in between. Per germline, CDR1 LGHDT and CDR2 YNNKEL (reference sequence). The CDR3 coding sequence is TGTGCCAGCAGCCAAGACTGGGGGAGCACAGATACGCAGTATTTT. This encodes CASSQDWGSTDTQYF.

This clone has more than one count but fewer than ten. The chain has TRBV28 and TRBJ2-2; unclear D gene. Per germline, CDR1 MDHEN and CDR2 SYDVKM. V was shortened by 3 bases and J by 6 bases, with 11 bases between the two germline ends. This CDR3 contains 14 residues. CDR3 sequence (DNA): TGTGCCAGCAGTTTCTCTGGGTTCCCCGGGGAGCTGTTTTTT. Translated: CASSFSGFPGELFF. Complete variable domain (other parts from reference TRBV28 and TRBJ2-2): DVKVTQSSRYLVKRTGEKVFLECVQDMDHENMFWYRQDPGLGLRLIYFSYDVKMKEKGDIPEGYSVSREKKERFSLILESASTNQTSMYLCASSFSGFPGELFFGEGSRLTVL.

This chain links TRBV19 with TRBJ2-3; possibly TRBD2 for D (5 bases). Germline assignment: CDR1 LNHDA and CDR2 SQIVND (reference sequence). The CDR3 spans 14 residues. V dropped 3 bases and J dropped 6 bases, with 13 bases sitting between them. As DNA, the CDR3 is TGTGCCAGTAGTATCCGGGGTGCCGGGGATACGCAGTATTTT. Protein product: CASSIRGAGDTQYF.

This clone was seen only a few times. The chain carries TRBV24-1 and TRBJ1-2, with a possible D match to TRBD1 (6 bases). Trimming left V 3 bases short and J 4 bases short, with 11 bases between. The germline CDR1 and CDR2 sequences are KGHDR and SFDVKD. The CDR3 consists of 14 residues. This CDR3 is CATSDTGFTYGYTF. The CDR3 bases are TGTGCCACCAGTGATACAGGGTTCACCTATGGCTACACCTTC.

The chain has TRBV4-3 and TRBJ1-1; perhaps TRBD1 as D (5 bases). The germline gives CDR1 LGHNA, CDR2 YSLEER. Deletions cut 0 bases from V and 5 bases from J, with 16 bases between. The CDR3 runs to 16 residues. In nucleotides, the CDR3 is TGCGCCAGCAGCCAAGATCGAAGACAGAGCCTAACTGAAGCTTTCTTT. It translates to CASSQDRRQSLTEAFF.

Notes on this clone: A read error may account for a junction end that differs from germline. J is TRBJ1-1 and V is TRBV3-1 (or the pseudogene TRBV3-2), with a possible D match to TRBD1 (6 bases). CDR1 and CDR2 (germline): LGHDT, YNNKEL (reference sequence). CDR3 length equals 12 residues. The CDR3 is CASSQLRDTTVF. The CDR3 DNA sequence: TGTGCCAGCAGCCAGCTCCGGGACACGACCGTTTTT.

CDR3 in amino acids: CASSLVAGSTGELFF. In DNA, the CDR3 is TGCGCCAGCAGCTTGGTAGCGGGGAGCACCGGGGAGCTGTTTTTT. The chain carries TRBV5-1 and TRBJ2-2; TRBD2 aligns across 8 bases. V lost 0 bases and J lost 4; bases outside the gene matches: 2. Germline CDR1 is SGHRS and CDR2 is YFSETQ. This CDR3 comprises 15 residues.

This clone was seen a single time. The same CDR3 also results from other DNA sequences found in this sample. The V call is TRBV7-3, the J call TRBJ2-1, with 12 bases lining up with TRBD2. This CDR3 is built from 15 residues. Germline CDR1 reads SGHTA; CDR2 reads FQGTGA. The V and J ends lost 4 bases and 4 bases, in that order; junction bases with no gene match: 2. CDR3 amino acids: CASSSGLAGYNEQFF. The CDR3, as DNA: TGTGCCAGCAGCTCGGGACTAGCGGGTTACAATGAGCAGTTCTTC.

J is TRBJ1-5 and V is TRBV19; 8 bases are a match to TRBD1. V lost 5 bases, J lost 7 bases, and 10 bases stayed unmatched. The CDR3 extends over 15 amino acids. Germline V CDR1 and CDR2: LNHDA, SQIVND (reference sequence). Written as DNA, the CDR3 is TGTGCCAGTAGTGACGCAGGGGGCGCTGGACAGCCCCAGCATTTT. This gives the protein CASSDAGGAGQPQHF.

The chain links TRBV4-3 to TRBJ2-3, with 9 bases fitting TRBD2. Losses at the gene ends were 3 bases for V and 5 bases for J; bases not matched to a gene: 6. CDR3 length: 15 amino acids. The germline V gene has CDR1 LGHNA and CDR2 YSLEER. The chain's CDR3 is CASSHTRGGGDTQYF. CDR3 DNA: TGCGCCAGCAGCCATACACGCGGGGGGGGAGATACGCAGTATTTT.

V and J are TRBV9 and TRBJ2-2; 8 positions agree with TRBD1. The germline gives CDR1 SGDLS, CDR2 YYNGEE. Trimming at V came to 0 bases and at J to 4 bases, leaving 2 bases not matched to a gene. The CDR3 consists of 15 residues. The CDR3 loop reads CASSVGTGGTGELFF. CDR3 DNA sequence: TGTGCCAGCAGCGTAGGAACAGGGGGCACCGGGGAGCTGTTTTTT.

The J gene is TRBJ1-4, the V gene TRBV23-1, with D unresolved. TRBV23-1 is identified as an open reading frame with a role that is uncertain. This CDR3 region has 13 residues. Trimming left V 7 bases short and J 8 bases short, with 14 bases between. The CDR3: CASNKGIREKLFF. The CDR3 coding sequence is TGCGCCAGCAACAAGGGTATAAGGGAAAAACTGTTTTTT.

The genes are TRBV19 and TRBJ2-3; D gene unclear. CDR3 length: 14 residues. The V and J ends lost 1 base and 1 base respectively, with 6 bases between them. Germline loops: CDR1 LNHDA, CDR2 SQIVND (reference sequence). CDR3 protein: CASSIGGGTDTQYF. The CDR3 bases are TGTGCCAGTAGTATAGGTGGCGGCACAGATACGCAGTATTTT.

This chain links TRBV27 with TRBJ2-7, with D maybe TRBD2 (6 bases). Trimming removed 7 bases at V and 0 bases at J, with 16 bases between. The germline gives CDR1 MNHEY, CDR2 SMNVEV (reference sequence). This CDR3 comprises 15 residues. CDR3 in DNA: TGTGCCAGCAAATCTCCAGCGGGCGCCTCCTACGAGCAGTACTTC. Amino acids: CASKSPAGASYEQYF.